The rows below give T cell receptor beta chains drawn from one sample of a study of neurological immune-mediated disorders. MiXCR, run by TCRdb on the 5' RACE reads, gives a single entry per CDR3 protein. The data hold 65,000 to 75,000 distinct CDR3 sequences, with over 4% observed a single time. The sequenced sample consisted of PBMCs. The receptors were gathered from a human donor with multiple sclerosis. The donor label of this sample is uncertain. The CDR3 runs from the conserved cysteine through the conserved F or W. Each record gives: CDR3 length, V gene, D gene, clone size, J gene, CDR3 protein, CDR3 DNA. A D gene is named only where the DNA matches it firmly. Size is omitted from some rows. Given values are once, few, many or a class for expanded clones.

15	TRBV5-1	NA	many	TRBJ1-1	CASSLALGLGTEAFF	TGCGCCAGCAGCTTGGCCCTGGGACTGGGCACTGAAGCTTTCTTT
19	TRBV5-6	TRBD2	many	TRBJ2-7	CASSSRLAGGPFGLDEQYF	TGTGCCAGCAGCTCGCGACTAGCGGGGGGGCCGTTTGGTTTAGACGAGCAGTACTTC
11	TRBV10-3	NA	many	TRBJ1-2	CAISEDYGYTF	TGTGCCATCAGTGAGGACTATGGCTACACCTTC
17	TRBV5-1	TRBD1	many	TRBJ2-1	CASSLYPRTGGYNEQFF	TGCGCCAGCAGCTTGTATCCCAGGACAGGGGGCTACAATGAGCAGTTCTTC
15	TRBV3-1	NA	many	TRBJ2-7	CASSQDRRGAYEQYF	TGTGCCAGCAGCCAAGATAGACGTGGGGCCTACGAGCAGTACTTC
13	TRBV2	NA	many	TRBJ2-3	CASKGGAGDTQYF	TGTGCCAGCAAGGGAGGAGCCGGGGATACGCAGTATTTT
13	TRBV12-3/TRBV12-4	NA	NA	TRBJ1-4	CASSFGGSEKLFF	TGTGCCAGCAGTTTCGGGGGGAGCGAAAAACTGTTTTTT
13	TRBV5-1	NA	many	TRBJ2-5	CASSFTDQETQYF	TGCGCCAGCAGCTTCACAGACCAAGAGACCCAGTACTTC
13	TRBV6-5	NA	NA	TRBJ2-1	CASSYGERDEQFF	TGTGCCAGCAGTTACGGTGAACGGGATGAGCAGTTCTTC
15	TRBV6-5	NA	many	TRBJ2-2	CASSYGQGYTGELFF	TGTGCCAGCAGTTACGGGCAGGGTTACACCGGGGAGCTGTTTTTT
13	TRBV5-1	TRBD1	many	TRBJ1-2	CASSRTGSYGYTF	TGCGCCAGCAGCCGGACAGGCTCATATGGCTACACCTTC
18	TRBV20-1	NA	many	TRBJ1-6	CSARDRRQVLTYNSPLHF	TGCAGTGCTAGAGACAGGCGGCAGGTGTTAACTTATAATTCACCCCTCCACTTT
12	TRBV5-1	NA	medium-sized	TRBJ2-1	CASSFRGNEQFF	TGCGCCAGCAGCTTTCGAGGAAATGAGCAGTTCTTC
12	TRBV3-1	TRBD1	NA	TRBJ2-7	CASSTTGYEQYF	TGTGCCAGCAGTACGACAGGGTACGAGCAGTACTTC